This T cell receptor (beta chain) is drawn from a study of OX40 agonist ivuxolimab in advanced cancers. Looking at the study overall: Participants, 82.7% male, averaged approximately 65 years of age, ranging from about 20 to 79.

Overall study results and limits: There were, on average, more expanded clones in CD8+ T cells than in CD4+.

The germline gives CDR1 SEHNR, CDR2 FQNEAQ (reference sequence). After removal of 2 bases from V and 5 bases from J, the junction contained 1 base not matched to a gene. This CDR3 is built from 14 residues. As regards this clone: Antigen: not known.

Data came from immunoSEQ multiplex PCR; TCRdb stores just in-frame clones and leaves some out. The table lists some 74,000 clones, around 87% of them singletons. The chain links TRBV7-9 to TRBJ2-2; TRBD1 matches 8 bases. The receptor's source is an adult with an advanced solid tumor such as melanoma, head and neck, liver or kidney cancer. The material was CD4+ or CD8+ T cells sorted from blood, obtained in a trial of the OX40 agonist ivuxolimab. For the CDR3, the DNA is TGTGCCAGCAGCTTACAGGGGGCAACCGGGGAGCTGTTTTTT. Protein sequence: CASSLQGATGELFF.